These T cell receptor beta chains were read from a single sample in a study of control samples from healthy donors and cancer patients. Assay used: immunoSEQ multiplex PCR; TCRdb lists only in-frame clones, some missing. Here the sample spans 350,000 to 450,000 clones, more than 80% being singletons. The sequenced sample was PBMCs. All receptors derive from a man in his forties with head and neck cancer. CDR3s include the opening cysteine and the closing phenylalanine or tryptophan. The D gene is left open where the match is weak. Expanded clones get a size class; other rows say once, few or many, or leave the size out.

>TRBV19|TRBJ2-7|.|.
CASSSSRGSVYEQYF
TGTGCCAGTAGCTCCTCACGGGGTTCTGTCTACGAGCAGTACTTC
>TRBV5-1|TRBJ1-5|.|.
CASSQRGGAGQPQHF
TGCGCCAGCAGCCAACGAGGGGGGGCTGGTCAGCCCCAGCATTTT
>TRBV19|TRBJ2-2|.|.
CASSIYAGTGELFF
TGTGCCAGTTCCATTTATGCGGGGACCGGGGAGCTGTTTTTT
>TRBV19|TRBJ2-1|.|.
CASSPRTVYNEQFF
TGTGCCAGTAGTCCGAGGACAGTATACAATGAGCAGTTCTTC
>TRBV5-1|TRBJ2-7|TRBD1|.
CASSFGQALNYEQYF
TGCGCCAGCAGCTTCGGACAGGCGTTGAACTACGAGCAGTACTTC
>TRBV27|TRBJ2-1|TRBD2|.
CASSSTSGRAPFF
TGTGCCAGCAGTTCCACTAGCGGGAGGGCCCCGTTCTTC
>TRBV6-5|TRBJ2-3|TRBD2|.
CASSYSTSGARYTQYF
TGTGCCAGCAGTTACTCAACTAGCGGGGCTAGGTATACGCAGTATTTT
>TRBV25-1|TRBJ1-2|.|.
CASSGQANYGYTF
TGTGCCAGCAGTGGGCAGGCGAACTATGGCTACACCTTC
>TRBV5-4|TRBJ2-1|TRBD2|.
CASSPPGTSGGPHEQFF
TGTGCCAGCAGCCCTCCCGGGACTAGCGGGGGGCCCCATGAGCAGTTCTTC
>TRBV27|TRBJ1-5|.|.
CASGSAGVNQPQHF
TGTGCCAGCGGCTCAGCGGGAGTTAATCAGCCCCAGCATTTT
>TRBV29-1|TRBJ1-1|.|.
CSVVDEGMNTEAFF
TGCAGCGTTGTGGATGAGGGGATGAACACTGAAGCTTTCTTT
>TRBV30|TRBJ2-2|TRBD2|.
CAWSPPVLAVLTNTGELFF
TGTGCCTGGAGTCCCCCTGTACTAGCGGTGCTCACGAACACCGGGGAGCTGTTTTTT
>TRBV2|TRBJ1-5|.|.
CASSNGGDYNQPQHF
TGTGCCAGCAGTAATGGGGGCGACTACAATCAGCCCCAGCATTTT
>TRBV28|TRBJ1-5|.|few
CASSSLWGADGNQPQHF
TGTGCCAGCAGTTCGCTCTGGGGGGCGGATGGCAATCAGCCCCAGCATTTT
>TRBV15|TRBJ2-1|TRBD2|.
CATRTSGTYNEQFF
TGTGCCACTAGGACTAGCGGAACCTACAATGAGCAGTTCTTC
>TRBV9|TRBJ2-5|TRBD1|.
CASASQGAETQYF
TGTGCCAGCGCATCGCAGGGGGCAGAGACCCAGTACTTC
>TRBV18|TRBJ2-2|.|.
CASSPDQGTGELFF
TGTGCCAGCTCACCGGATCAGGGCACCGGGGAGCTGTTTTTT
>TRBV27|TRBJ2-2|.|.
CASSLGVIANTGELFF
TGTGCCAGCAGTTTGGGGGTAATTGCTAACACCGGGGAGCTGTTTTTT
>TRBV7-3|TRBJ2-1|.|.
CASSLFSAPLNEQFF
TGTGCCAGCAGCTTATTTAGCGCCCCACTCAATGAGCAGTTCTTC
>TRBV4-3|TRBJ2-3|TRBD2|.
CASSQGSFGGSTDTQYF
TGCGCCAGCAGCCAGGGGTCATTCGGGGGGAGCACAGATACGCAGTATTTT
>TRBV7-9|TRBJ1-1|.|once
CASILGGLNTEAFF
TGTGCCAGCATACTGGGGGGGCTGAACACTGAAGCTTTCTTT
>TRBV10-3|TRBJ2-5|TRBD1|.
CAIRTQGVETQYF
TGTGCCATCAGGACACAGGGGGTAGAGACCCAGTACTTC
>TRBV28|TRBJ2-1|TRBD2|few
CASSSTSGSYNEQFF
TGTGCCAGCAGTTCGACTAGCGGAAGTTACAATGAGCAGTTCTTC
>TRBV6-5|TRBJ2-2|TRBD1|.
CASRDRGRGTGELFF
TGTGCCAGCAGAGACAGGGGGCGAGGCACCGGGGAGCTGTTTTTT
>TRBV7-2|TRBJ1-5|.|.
CASSSGPNSNQPQHF
TGTGCCAGCAGCTCTGGACCAAATAGCAATCAGCCCCAGCATTTT
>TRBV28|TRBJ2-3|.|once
CASSPGRDTQYF
TGTGCCAGCAGTCCCGGGAGAGATACGCAGTATTTT
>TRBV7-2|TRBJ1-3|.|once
CASSLERQGNTIYF
TGTGCCAGCAGCTTAGAAAGGCAAGGAAACACCATATATTTT
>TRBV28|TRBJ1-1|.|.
CASSPGGTRAEAFF
TGTGCCAGCAGTCCGGGAGGGACGAGGGCTGAAGCTTTCTTT
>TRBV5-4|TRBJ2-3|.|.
CASSGEGRGHQYTDTQYF
TGTGCCAGCAGTGGGGAGGGGCGGGGACACCAATACACAGATACGCAGTATTTT
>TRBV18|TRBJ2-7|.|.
CASSFRRGTPPYEQYF
TGTGCCAGCTCTTTCCGACGCGGAACCCCTCCCTACGAGCAGTACTTC
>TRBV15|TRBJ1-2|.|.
CATSSKAGYNYGYTF
TGTGCCACCAGCAGTAAAGCGGGCTACAACTATGGCTACACCTTC
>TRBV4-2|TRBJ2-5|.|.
CASSQVFVEETQYF
TGTGCCAGCAGCCAAGTGTTTGTGGAAGAGACCCAGTACTTC
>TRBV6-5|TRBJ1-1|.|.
CASMKRPNTEAFF
TGTGCCAGCATGAAGCGACCGAACACTGAAGCTTTCTTT
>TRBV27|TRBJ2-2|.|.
CASTPLSTGNTGELFF
TGTGCCAGCACCCCCCTGTCGACGGGAAACACCGGGGAGCTGTTTTTT
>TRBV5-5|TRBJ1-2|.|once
CASSPQLAGNNYGYTF
TGTGCCAGCAGCCCGCAGCTGGCAGGTAATAACTATGGCTACACCTTC
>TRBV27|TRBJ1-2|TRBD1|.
CASSSPGQGDYGYTF
TGTGCCAGCAGTTCCCCCGGACAGGGCGATTATGGCTACACCTTC
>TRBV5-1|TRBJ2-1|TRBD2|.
CASSREGLSSYNEQFF
TGCGCCAGCAGCAGAGAGGGACTAAGCTCCTACAATGAGCAGTTCTTC
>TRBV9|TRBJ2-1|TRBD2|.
CASSPRTSGYNEQFF
TGTGCCAGCAGCCCAAGGACTAGCGGCTACAATGAGCAGTTCTTC
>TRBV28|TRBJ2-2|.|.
CASSSWEVANTGELFF
TGTGCCAGCAGTTCATGGGAGGTAGCGAACACCGGGGAGCTGTTTTTT
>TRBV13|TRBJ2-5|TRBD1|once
CASRGDREETQYF
TGTGCCAGCAGGGGGGACAGGGAAGAGACCCAGTACTTC
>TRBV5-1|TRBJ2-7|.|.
CASSFWGEATYEQYF
TGCGCCAGCAGCTTTTGGGGGGAGGCCACCTACGAGCAGTACTTC
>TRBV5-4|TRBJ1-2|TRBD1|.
CASSEKDRGLGGYTF
TGTGCCAGCAGCGAAAAGGACAGGGGGCTGGGTGGCTACACCTTC